This T cell receptor beta chain was obtained from a study of cytomegalovirus exposure and HLA in healthy donors. Study-wide points: Cytomegalovirus-associated TCR beta chains were listed, numbering 150 to 200.

As regards this clone: Its antigen is currently unknown.

The repertoire was sequenced with immunoSEQ multiplex PCR; TCRdb's copy has only in-frame clones and lacks some. The sample contains 250,000 to 400,000 clones, nearly 90% of which appear only once. CDR1 and CDR2 (germline): KGHSH, LQKENI. There are 17 residues in the CDR3. Losses at the gene ends were 6 bases for V and 3 bases for J; bases not matched to a gene: 13. The donors were in the roughly 120-subject validation cohort, distinct from the 666-subject first cohort. The sequencing input was PBMCs. The chain combines TRBV18 with TRBJ1-1; 10 bases are shared with TRBD1. The receptor was isolated from a man aged 30-40 years in good health and CMV-seronegative. The CDR3 region has the DNA TGTGCCAGCTCGCTACGACAGGGGGCGGAGGTGGACACTGAAGCTTTCTTT. This encodes CASSLRQGAEVDTEAFF.